This TCR beta chain was sequenced for a study of vaccination and CD4 T cells after COVID-19. Study overall: Overlapping SARS-CoV-2, HCoV-NL63, HCoV-OC43 and HCoV-229E spike peptides were used to stimulate cells.

About this clonotype itself: Its matching antigen is unknown.

Researchers used the Oncomine TCR Beta short-read assay to sequence DNA from cultured CD4+ T cells. Using its own MiXCR run on the PCR reads, TCRdb lists one record per CDR3 protein. The sample holds roughly 10,000 distinct CDR3 sequences, roughly 37% seen once. This CDR3 has 18 amino acids. The V gene's germline CDR1 is WSHSY and CDR2 SAAADI. Trimming cost V 5 bases and J 1 base; bases outside gene matches: 14. Noted treatment: roughly ten-day PBMC culture with coronavirus spike peptide pools or control peptides (ViraFEST assay). Using peptide pools, antigen-specific T cells were expanded in ViraFEST before TCRs were sequenced.

Sample: CD4+ T cells from blood, cultured in vitro. The chain employs TRBV10-2 and TRBJ2-1; 7 nucleotides match TRBD2. The sequence came from a human donor who had recovered from COVID-19. CDR3 bases: TGCGCCAGCAGTAAAGGACGGGGGGTTAGGCGGTCCTACAATGAGCAGTTCTTC. It codes for CASSKGRGVRRSYNEQFF.